Detailed here is one T cell receptor (beta chain). V was cut by 3 bases and J by 3 bases, with 6 bases left in between. This CDR3 has 12 residues. CDR1 and CDR2 (germline): LNHDA, SQIVND (reference sequence). Method: immunoSEQ multiplex PCR; TCRdb's copy keeps in-frame clones and lacks some. The sample lists fewer than 400,000 clones, approximately 90% seen once, with about 4.2% in the top ten. This record comes from a study of blood T cell repertoires in COVID-19. Study-wide context: Acute and convalescent COVID-19 specimens originated in the United States, Italy and Spain. T cells, B-cell-depleted T cells, or PBMCs supplied cDNA or gDNA.

The TCR was taken from a young man who had recovered from COVID-19. The chain has TRBV19 and TRBJ2-7; unclear D gene. The sample taken for sequencing was PBMCs or T cells enriched from blood (not recorded which). CDR3 bases: TGTGCCAGTAGTATCAACGGCTACGAGCAGTACTTC. Amino acids: CASSINGYEQYF.